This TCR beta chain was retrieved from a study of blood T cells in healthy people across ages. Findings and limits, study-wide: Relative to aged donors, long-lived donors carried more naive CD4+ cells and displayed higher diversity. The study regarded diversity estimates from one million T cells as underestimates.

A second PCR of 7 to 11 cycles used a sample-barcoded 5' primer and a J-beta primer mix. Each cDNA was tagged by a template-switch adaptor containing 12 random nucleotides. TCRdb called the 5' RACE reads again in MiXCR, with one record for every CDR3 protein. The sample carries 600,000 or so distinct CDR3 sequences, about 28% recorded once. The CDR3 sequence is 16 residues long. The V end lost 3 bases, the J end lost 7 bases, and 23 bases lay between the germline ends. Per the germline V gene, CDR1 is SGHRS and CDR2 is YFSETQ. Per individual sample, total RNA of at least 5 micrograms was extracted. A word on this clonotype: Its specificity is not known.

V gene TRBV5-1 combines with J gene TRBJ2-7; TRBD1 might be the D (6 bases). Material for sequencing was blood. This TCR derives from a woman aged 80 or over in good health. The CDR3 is CASSSVPTTGRGEQYF. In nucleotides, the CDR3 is TGCGCCAGCAGCTCCGTCCCTACTACAGGGAGAGGGGAGCAGTACTTC. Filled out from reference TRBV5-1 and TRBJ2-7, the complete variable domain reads KAGVTQTPRYLIKTRGQQVTLSCSPISGHRSVSWYQQTPGQGLQFLFEYFSETQRNKGNFPGRFSGRQFSNSRSEMNVSTLELGDSALYLCASSSVPTTGRGEQYFGPGTRLTVT.